Sequencing of this T cell receptor (beta chain) was carried out in a study of vaccination and CD4 T cells after COVID-19. The overall study: Every participant had a vaccine, which was either BNT162b2 or mRNA-1273, given in two doses.

With the Oncomine TCR Beta short-read assay, DNA from cultured CD4+ T cells was sequenced. A single record per CDR3 protein comes from TCRdb applying MiXCR to the PCR reads. The top ten hold about 30% of the sample, which has under 6,500 distinct CDR3 sequences, roughly 44% seen once. Treatment described: approximately 9-day PBMC culture with coronavirus spike peptide pools or control peptides (ViraFEST assay). According to the study, CD4+ T cells from the unexposed donor were gathered ahead of the COVID-19 pandemic (2011-2018). As to this clonotype: Its antigen remains unknown.

CDR3 size: 20 residues. V was clipped by 5 bases and J by 3 bases; unmatched bases: 17. The germline gives CDR1 SGHVS, CDR2 FNYEAQ. The receptor was isolated from a human donor in good health. The sample consisted of CD4+ T cells from blood, cultured in vitro. The gene calls are TRBV7-6 and TRBJ2-3; 13 bases are a match to TRBD2. The CDR3 DNA follows: TGTGCCAGCAGCACCAGACTAGCGGGGGGCTTCGTTGAGAGTACAGATACGCAGTATTTT. It encodes CASSTRLAGGFVESTDTQYF. Together with reference TRBV7-6 and TRBJ2-3, the CDR3 gives the full variable domain: GAGVSQSPRYKVTKRGQDVALRCDPISGHVSLYWYRQALGQGPEFLTYFNYEAQQDKSGLPNDRFSAERPEGSISTLTIQRTEQRDSAMYRCASSTRLAGGFVESTDTQYFGPGTRLTVL.